This T cell receptor beta chain comes out of a study of T cells in localized non-small cell lung cancer (dated by TCRdb to 2018 to 2020). About the full investigation: The study analyzed T cell repertoires of roughly 220 early-stage NSCLC patients, comparing tumors and uninvolved tumor-adjacent lungs. The cohort consisted of under 300 treatment-naive NSCLC patients whose localized lung tumors had been resected. NSCLC patients had a mean age of around 66 years, and 129 were male and about a hundred female.

Broad study findings and their caveats: A median of around 57 of the top 100 tumor clones were detected in paired uninvolved adjacent lung, and 28 of these tumor clones were also found among the top 100 clones of the paired uninvolved adjacent lung. Longer overall survival was associated with higher blood T cell density, whereas shorter survival was associated with higher adjacent-lung clonality. Because multi-region tumor sequencing was not done, intratumor heterogeneity could not be ruled out. The highest T cell clonality was observed in uninvolved tumor-adjacent lung, where clonality exceeded that of tumor, suggesting that antigenic responses were more focused in uninvolved tumor-adjacent lung. Because the study design was exploratory, TCR variables were selected using unadjusted p-values without false-discovery rate correction.

At diagnosis, peripheral blood, uninvolved tumor-adjacent lung and tumor were collected and were preserved as a mix of fresh-frozen and FFPE material. For TCR repertoire profiling, blood samples were analyzed as peripheral blood mononuclear cells. The immunoSEQ Assay was used to sequence TCR beta CDR3 regions from DNA. Per the source publication's procedure: T cell density was computed as TCR beta template counts normalized to usable DNA estimated by amplifying housekeeping genes. The preseqR package was used to estimate richness by extrapolating to 400,000 templates for PBMC samples and to 120,000 templates for tissue samples. Clonality was defined as one minus Pielou's evenness. Tissue-enriched TCRs were identified by differential abundance testing using productive amino-acid clonotypes, minimum total count 5 and alpha 0.1. The Jaccard Index and the Morisita Overlap Index were used to measure how much the repertoires overlapped between compartments. GLIPH grouped TCR beta CDR3s together with public tetramer-defined viral CDR3s, and a viral motif had to include at least three viral sequences and also show V-gene enrichment. Here the immuneACCESS table is served through TCRdb, limited to in-frame sequences with V and J called. Missing clones are a known gap in these copies; in checked studies unresolved V genes cover under half, and the rest lacks a known reason. V, J and clone size reflect that table, while D and trimming were determined from the DNA. This sample lists approximately 65,000 clones; roughly 76% were detected once. The top ten hold around 4.8% of the sample.

V sheds 0 bases and J sheds 8 bases, leaving 13 bases between their ends. For CDR1 and CDR2, the germline V gene lists SGHDN and FVKESK. Including the terminal cysteine and phenylalanine, the CDR3 comprises 14 residues. Here the CDR3 DNA is all that survives: 42 bases in frame from base 1. Note on this clone: Its target antigen remains unknown. No much larger clone exists at a distance of one base, and base qualities are not known.

The receptor's source is a man between 40 and 70 years old with stage II lung adenocarcinoma. This sequence uses TRBV14 and TRBJ1-2; the best D guess is TRBD1, with 5 bases matching. Sequenced here: PBMCs, sampled before any cancer treatment. Read as DNA, the sequence is TGTGCCAGCAGCCAAGATTTCAAGGGGAGCGGCTACACCTTC. This sequence encodes CASSQDFKGSGYTF.